The sequence of this TCR beta chain was determined in a study of beta chain features in type 1 diabetes. The V end was cut by 3 bases, the J end by 12 bases, with 9 bases between. Per germline, CDR1 MDHEN and CDR2 SYDVKM. The CDR3 consists of 11 residues. The study, taken as a whole, reports: In all four CD4+ subsets, TCRB CDR3 length was significantly, moderately reduced in type 1 diabetes. PCR, the amplification step, might favor shorter templates, equally in patients and controls.

Remarks on this clone: Its specificity is unknown.

As every portion of the isolated RNA was reverse transcribed, the sequencing read expressed TCRB transcripts. The repertoire was sequenced with immunoSEQ multiplex PCR; TCRdb's copy has only in-frame clones and lacks some. The sample holds under 50,000 clones; roughly 70% are singletons and the top ten take roughly 2.2%. Sequenced sample: Tregs from blood. The V gene is TRBV28, the J gene TRBJ2-1, with D possibly matching TRBD2 (5 bases). The clonotype originates from a woman younger than 30 with type 1 diabetes. CDR3 sequence (DNA): TGTGCCAGCAGTTTCGGGGTGAGGCAGTTCTTC. Protein sequence: CASSFGVRQFF. Combining the CDR3 with reference TRBV28 and TRBJ2-1 gives the whole variable domain DVKVTQSSRYLVKRTGEKVFLECVQDMDHENMFWYRQDPGLGLRLIYFSYDVKMKEKGDIPEGYSVSREKKERFSLILESASTNQTSMYLCASSFGVRQFFGPGTRLTVL.